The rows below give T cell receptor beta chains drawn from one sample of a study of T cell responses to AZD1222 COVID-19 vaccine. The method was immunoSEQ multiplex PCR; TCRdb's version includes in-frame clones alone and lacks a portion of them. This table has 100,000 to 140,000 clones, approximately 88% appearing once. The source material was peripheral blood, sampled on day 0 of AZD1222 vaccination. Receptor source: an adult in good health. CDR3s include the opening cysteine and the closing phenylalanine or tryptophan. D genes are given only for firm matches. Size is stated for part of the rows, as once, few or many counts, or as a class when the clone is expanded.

TGTGCCAGCAGTTCACTAGGGAGAGCTTCCGATACGCAGTATTTT CASSSLGRASDTQYF . TRBJ2-3 TRBV28 .
TGCAGCACTGGACAGGCGGCGAACACCGGGGAGCTGTTTTTT CSTGQAANTGELFF TRBD1 TRBJ2-2 TRBV29-1 .
TGTGCCAGCAGCCTGCTGGTGCGTCCTCCTTACGAGCAGTACTTC CASSLLVRPPYEQYF . TRBJ2-7 TRBV28 .
TGTGCCAGCAGCCGATCCGCTCTGACAGGGTCCGGCACTGAAGCTTTCTTT CASSRSALTGSGTEAFF TRBD1 TRBJ1-1 TRBV5-4 .
TGTGCCAGCAGCCGGGCCGGGACTAGCGGGAGCTGTGTCTTC CASSRAGTSGSCVF TRBD2 TRBJ2-1 TRBV3-1/TRBV3-2 .
TGTGCCAGCGGGCGGACCCTAAATCAGCCCCAGCATTTT CASGRTLNQPQHF . TRBJ1-5 TRBV2 .
TGTGCCAGCAGTTTAAACCCGCTAGCGTCATCCTACAATGAGCAGTTCTTC CASSLNPLASSYNEQFF . TRBJ2-1 TRBV28 .
TGTGCCACGCAGGGGGCAAGTCAGCCCCAGCATTTT CATQGASQPQHF TRBD1 TRBJ1-5 TRBV28 .
TGTGCCAGCAGACGCCCAGGGGAATCTCAGCCCCAGCATTTT CASRRPGESQPQHF . TRBJ1-5 TRBV28 .
TGTGCCAGCAGCCCTAGGTCAGGGTCAGATACGCAGTATTTT CASSPRSGSDTQYF . TRBJ2-3 TRBV7-9 .
TGTGCCACCAGTCCCTCAGGGGCTGGTGGAAACACCATATATTTT CATSPSGAGGNTIYF . TRBJ1-3 TRBV24-1 .
TGTGCCAGCAGCCAAGAGGGGTCCACGAGCTCCTACAATGAGCAGTTCTTC CASSQEGSTSSYNEQFF . TRBJ2-1 TRBV4-2 .
TGTGCCAGCAGCTCGCGGGACAGCCTTGGCGCTGAAGCTTTCTTT CASSSRDSLGAEAFF TRBD1 TRBJ1-1 TRBV7-9 .
TGTGCCAGCAGTCAAACGGGACAGTTCAATCAGCCCCAGCATTTT CASSQTGQFNQPQHF TRBD1 TRBJ1-5 TRBV6-2/TRBV6-3 .
TGTGCCAGCAGCAGAGGGGGGGTCCAAGAGACCCAGTACTTC CASSRGGVQETQYF . TRBJ2-5 TRBV6-2/TRBV6-3 few
TGTGCCATCAGTGAGTCAGGGAATTTAGGAGGGGGCTACACCTTC CAISESGNLGGGYTF . TRBJ1-2 TRBV10-3 .
TGTGCCAGCCAAAGAATCCCGGGCCCAGATACGCAGTATTTT CASQRIPGPDTQYF . TRBJ2-3 TRBV6-5 .
TGTGCCAGCAGCCCAACCGGGACGGCCCCTAACAATGAGCAGTTCTTC CASSPTGTAPNNEQFF . TRBJ2-1 TRBV7-2 .
TGTGCCAGCAGCCCCCGGAGGGAGAGGAACACTGAAGCTTTCTTT CASSPRRERNTEAFF . TRBJ1-1 TRBV9 .
TGTGCCAGCAGTACCTCGACAGACCTGAACACTGAAGCTTTCTTT CASSTSTDLNTEAFF . TRBJ1-1 TRBV27 .
TGCGCCAGCAGCCAAGAGGGGTCCGGTCAGCCCCAGCATTTT CASSQEGSGQPQHF . TRBJ1-5 TRBV4-3 .
TGTGCCAGCAGCCCAAAACAGGGAACACCCCTCCACTTT CASSPKQGTPLHF . TRBJ1-6 TRBV7-3 once
TGCGCCAGCAGCCAGACCGGTTTTGGGCTTGGAAACACCATATATTTT CASSQTGFGLGNTIYF . TRBJ1-3 TRBV4-3 few
TGTGCCAGCAGTTTATTTATTAGCGGGCCCTACGAGCAGTACTTC CASSLFISGPYEQYF TRBD2 TRBJ2-7 TRBV27 .
TGTGCCAGCAGCTTAGGGGTTGGGGCTAGCCTGGCTTTCTTT CASSLGVGASLAFF . TRBJ1-1 TRBV11-3 .